The 28 T cell receptor beta chains in this list originate from one sample, sequenced in a study of control samples from healthy donors and cancer patients. Assay: immunoSEQ multiplex PCR; the TCRdb copy retains only in-frame clones and omits some. The table includes 35,000 to 45,000 clones, around 90% detected once. Sequencing was performed on PBMCs. All receptors come from a woman in her thirties or forties with head and neck cancer.

The chain couples TRBV5-1 to TRBJ2-2, with D perhaps TRBD1 (7 bases). The CDR3 has 13 amino acids. CDR1 is SGHRS and CDR2 is YFSETQ in the germline V gene. The V gene lost 9 bases and the J gene lost 4 bases, with 13 bases spanning the gap. DNA of the CDR3: TGCGCCACCAGACAGGGAGGCACCGGGGAGCTGTTTTTT. Its translation: CATRQGGTGELFF.

This clone was counted between two and nine times. This rearrangement joins TRBV23-1 to TRBJ2-7; 8 bases line up with TRBD2. TRBV23-1 is placed among ORFs of uncertain function. The CDR3 contains 17 residues. The junction had 15 bases not matched to a gene; V was cut back by 6 bases and J by 2 bases. The CDR3 sequence: CASSQERGRNFPYEQYF. The CDR3 nucleotides are TGCGCCAGCAGCCAAGAGCGGGGGCGGAACTTCCCCTACGAGCAGTACTTC.

The chain has TRBV30 and TRBJ1-4; 8 nucleotides line up with TRBD1. Germline V lookup: CDR1 GTSNPN, CDR2 SVGIG (reference sequence). The CDR3 is made up of 14 amino acids. J was trimmed by 8 bases and V by 1 base; bases with no gene match: 6. This CDR3 reads CAWSAGQGREKLFF. The CDR3, as DNA: TGTGCCTGGAGTGCCGGACAGGGACGGGAAAAACTGTTTTTT. The variable domain in full, completed from reference TRBV30 and TRBJ1-4, reads SQTIHQWPATLVQPVGSPLSLECTVEGTSNPNLYWYRQAAGRGLQLLFYSVGIGQISSEVPQNLSASRPQDRQFILSSKKLLLSDSGFYLCAWSAGQGREKLFFGSGTQLSVL.

The chain has TRBV5-1 and TRBJ2-1; 13 bases map to TRBD2. This CDR3 is 15 amino acids long. V was clipped by 1 base and J by 8 bases; unmatched bases: 3. From germline, CDR1 is SGHRS and CDR2 YFSETQ. The CDR3 here is CASSLTSGGADEQFF. The CDR3 bases are TGCGCCAGCAGCTTGACTAGCGGGGGGGCCGATGAGCAGTTCTTC.

The rearrangement uses TRBV5-6 and TRBJ1-2; D remains ambiguous. The V gene's germline CDR1 is SGHDT and CDR2 YYEEEE. V shed 0 bases and J shed 8 bases, with 11 bases lying between them. The CDR3 covers 13 residues. CDR3 sequence (DNA): TGTGCCAGCAGCTTGGTTGCCGTGGAGGGCTACACCTTC. Amino acids: CASSLVAVEGYTF.

The J gene is TRBJ2-7, the V gene TRBV19; D ambiguous. Germline V gene sequence: CDR1 LNHDA, CDR2 SQIVND (reference sequence). The CDR3 contains 12 residues. Between the trimmed V and J ends, which lost 4 bases and 0 bases, there was a span of 4 bases. The CDR3 DNA reads TGTGCCAGTAGTACTGGCTCCTACGAGCAGTACTTC. Amino acid sequence: CASSTGSYEQYF.

The chain recombines TRBV29-1 with TRBJ1-1; D might be TRBD1 (5 bases). Trimming removed 7 bases from V and 6 bases from J, with 21 bases in between. This CDR3 region has 14 residues. The germline V gene has CDR1 SQVTM and CDR2 ANQGSEA. The chain's CDR3 is CSAFPGGGSAEAFF. The CDR3 DNA sequence: TGCAGCGCTTTCCCCGGGGGAGGTAGCGCTGAAGCTTTCTTT.

The chain has TRBV5-3 and TRBJ2-2; D call uncertain. TRBV5-3 is an ORF, with its function uncertain. This CDR3 is 16 amino acids long. Trimming removed 0 bases from V and 2 bases from J, with 11 bases in between. The CDR3 loop reads CARSLVLRSNTGELFF. The CDR3 nucleotides read TGTGCCAGAAGCTTGGTACTCCGGTCTAACACCGGGGAGCTGTTTTTT.

This clone occurred a few times. The gene calls are TRBV7-2 and TRBJ1-5; no clear D. V was trimmed by 6 bases and J by 4 bases, leaving 16 bases between them. Looked up from germline, CDR1 is SGHTA and CDR2 is FQGNSA. This CDR3 spans 15 amino acids. CDR3 region: CASRRRGSENQPQHF. The CDR3 DNA reads TGTGCCAGCAGGAGGCGGGGAAGTGAAAATCAGCCCCAGCATTTT.

A few counts support this clone. The V call is TRBV7-2, the J call TRBJ1-2; 7 bases line up with TRBD1. Germline CDR1 reads SGHTA; CDR2 reads FQGNSA. V lost 3 bases and J lost 6; bases outside the gene matches: 7. This CDR3 contains 14 residues. The CDR3 loop is CASSFSTGANGYTF. Here the CDR3 DNA reads TGTGCCAGCAGCTTCAGTACAGGGGCTAATGGCTACACCTTC. The whole variable domain, filled in from reference TRBV7-2 and TRBJ1-2, reads GAGVSQSPSNKVTEKGKDVELRCDPISGHTALYWYRQSLGQGLEFLIYFQGNSAPDKSGLPSDRFSAERTGGSVSTLTIQRTQQEDSAVYLCASSFSTGANGYTFGSGTRLTVV.

The chain carries TRBV5-1 and TRBJ1-1; a possible D gene is TRBD1 (6 bases). V was trimmed by 5 bases and J by 2 bases, leaving 16 bases between them. Germline V gene lookup returns CDR1 SGHRS and CDR2 YFSETQ. The CDR3 runs to 15 residues. The CDR3 bases are TGCGCCAGCAGGCAAAGGACAGCTGTTAACACTGAAGCTTTCTTT. Its protein is CASRQRTAVNTEAFF.

In this sample, this clone turned up once. The junction departs from the called germline gene at one end, perhaps through a read error. V is TRBV28 and J is TRBJ1-2, with unresolved D. The CDR3 covers 12 residues. Germline V gene data show CDR1 as MDHEN and CDR2 as SYDVKM. The CDR3 loop is CASSALRRTLFF. CDR3 in DNA: TGTGCCAGCAGTGCGCTCCGGCGGACTTTGTTCTTC.

This chain uses TRBV29-1 with TRBJ2-7; 7 nucleotides match TRBD2. The ends lost 1 base at V and 2 bases at J; junction bases unmatched: 5. This CDR3 has 14 residues. Germline values: CDR1 SQVTM, CDR2 ANQGSEA. This CDR3 is CSVEGWGGAYEQYF. Written as DNA, the CDR3 is TGCAGCGTTGAAGGATGGGGGGGGGCCTACGAGCAGTACTTC.

The gene calls are TRBV5-5 and TRBJ1-2; no clear D gene. CDR1 and CDR2 (germline): SGHKS, YYEKEE (reference sequence). The CDR3 length is 14 residues. Trimming took 0 bases from V and 3 from J, leaving 9 bases between them. In DNA, the CDR3 is TGTGCCAGCAGCTTGGGGACCGTAGACTATGGCTACACCTTC. Translated: CASSLGTVDYGYTF.

V gene TRBV4-1 combines with J gene TRBJ2-2, with 7 bases matching TRBD2. Germline V gene sequence: CDR1 MGHRA, CDR2 YSYEKL. V gave up 0 bases and J gave up 3 bases; unmatched junction bases: 1. The CDR3 covers 15 residues. In nucleotides, the CDR3 is TGCGCCAGCAGCCAAGAGGGGGGGGACACCGGGGAGCTGTTTTTT. This translates into CASSQEGGDTGELFF.

The chain recombines TRBV20-1 with TRBJ2-3, with a tentative D call TRBD2 (5 bases). The germline V and J ends were trimmed by 5 bases and 5 bases, with 8 bases remaining between them. CDR1 DFQATT and CDR2 SNEGSKA come from the germline V gene (reference sequence). This CDR3 region has 11 residues. The CDR3 DNA reads as TGCAGTGCTGCCGCGGGAGATACGCAGTATTTT. Its translation: CSAAAGDTQYF.

The chain uses TRBV29-1 and TRBJ2-5; TRBD2 agrees at 12 bases. The CDR3 runs to 14 residues. The ends lost 4 bases at V and 2 bases at J; junction bases unmatched: 2. Germline CDR1 reads SQVTM; CDR2 reads ANQGSEA. The CDR3 loop is CSVALAGGQETQYF. CDR3 nucleotide sequence: TGCAGCGTTGCCCTAGCGGGAGGGCAAGAGACCCAGTACTTC.

Turning to this clone: Relative to the germline gene, one junction end is altered; a read error may explain this. The chain employs TRBV3-1 (or the pseudogene TRBV3-2) and TRBJ2-1, with D perhaps TRBD2 (6 bases). The CDR3 has 12 amino acids. Germline lookup yields CDR1 LGHDT and CDR2 YNNKEL (reference sequence). CDR3 amino acids: CASSQRELPEIF. In DNA, the CDR3 is TGTGCCAGCAGCCAACGGGAGCTCCCCGAGATCTTC.

The rearrangement uses TRBV6-4 and TRBJ1-5; no clear D. This CDR3 is built from 13 residues. Germline V gene data show CDR1 as MRHNA and CDR2 as SNTAGT. Trimming pared 2 bases from V and 4 bases from J, leaving 6 bases between. This CDR3 reads CASSDGENQPQHF. DNA for the CDR3: TGTGCCAGCAGTGACGGGGAGAATCAGCCCCAGCATTTT.

The CDR3 is CASSFLTYEQYF. CDR3 in DNA: TGTGCCAGCAGCTTCCTTACCTACGAGCAGTACTTC. V and J are TRBV11-2 and TRBJ2-7; the D is unclear. The CDR3 is 12 residues long. V lost 3 bases and J lost 2, with 5 bases in between. Germline V gene sequence: CDR1 SGHAT, CDR2 FQNNGV.

The chain links TRBV3-1 (or the pseudogene TRBV3-2) to TRBJ1-6; 7 bases are a match to TRBD1. Germline lookup yields CDR1 LGHDT and CDR2 YNNKEL (reference sequence). The CDR3 totals 15 residues. V lost 2 bases to trimming and J lost 10 bases; unmatched junction nucleotides: 8. Written as DNA, the CDR3 is TGTGCCAGCAGCCAACTGACAGGGATTCGATCACCCCTCCACTTT. Its protein product is CASSQLTGIRSPLHF.

CDR3 bases: TGTGCCAGCAGCTTAGAGGGTGGGAATGAGCAGTTCTTC. Its translation is CASSLEGGNEQFF. The chain links TRBV7-9 to TRBJ2-1; D uncertain. Germline V gives CDR1 SEHNR, CDR2 FQNEAQ (reference sequence). This CDR3 has 13 residues. V dropped 1 base and J dropped 7 bases, with 8 bases sitting between them.

This chain uses TRBV5-4 with TRBJ2-7; 8 bases agree with TRBD1. The CDR3 runs to 15 residues. CDR1 SGHNT and CDR2 YYREEE come from the germline V gene (reference sequence). Trimming at V came to 3 bases and at J to 5 bases, leaving 10 bases not matched to a gene. The CDR3 bases are TGTGCCAGCAGCTCCGGGACAGGCCCGCGGCACGAGCAGTACTTC. This translates into CASSSGTGPRHEQYF.

The rearrangement links TRBV5-1 to TRBJ1-4; a possible D gene is TRBD1 (6 bases). Trimming pared 4 bases from V and 7 bases from J, leaving 20 bases between. The CDR3 runs to 16 residues. Germline CDR1 reads SGHRS; CDR2 reads YFSETQ. CDR3 DNA: TGCGCCAGCAGCAAGGCTCAGGGGATCTTGGCTGAAAAACTGTTTTTT. It yields the protein CASSKAQGILAEKLFF. Variable domain in full (rest from reference TRBV5-1 and TRBJ1-4): KAGVTQTPRYLIKTRGQQVTLSCSPISGHRSVSWYQQTPGQGLQFLFEYFSETQRNKGNFPGRFSGRQFSNSRSEMNVSTLELGDSALYLCASSKAQGILAEKLFFGSGTQLSVL.

The V gene is TRBV28, the J gene TRBJ1-3; no firm D call. This CDR3 spans 15 amino acids. Trimming removed 2 bases from V and 0 bases from J, with 8 bases in between. Germline loops: CDR1 MDHEN, CDR2 SYDVKM. The DNA for the CDR3 is TGTGCCAGCAGTTTAGCCAGTATCTCTGGAAACACCATATATTTT. This sequence encodes CASSLASISGNTIYF.

This chain joins TRBV5-6 and TRBJ1-5; D may be TRBD1 (5 bases). Germline CDR1 reads SGHDT; CDR2 reads YYEEEE. Trimming shortened V by 3 bases and J by 9 bases, and 10 bases separated the two germline ends. CDR3 size: 12 residues. CDR3 sequence (DNA): TGTGCCAGCAGCTGGAGGGGAGGGCCCCAGCATTTT. Amino acids: CASSWRGGPQHF.

The chain has TRBV2 and TRBJ1-1, with D possibly TRBD1 on 5 matching bases. The germline V and J ends were trimmed by 6 bases and 9 bases, with 17 bases remaining between them. CDR1 SNHLY and CDR2 FYNNEI come from the germline V gene. The CDR3 is 13 amino acids. As DNA, the CDR3 is TGTGCCAGCAGCCGGGGGGGGAGGGTTAAAGCTTTCTTT. It encodes CASSRGGRVKAFF.

The chain links TRBV11-2 to TRBJ1-2; 11 bases fit TRBD1. The CDR3 has 16 residues. J lost 3 bases, V lost 5 bases, and 8 bases had no gene match. Germline V gene lookup returns CDR1 SGHAT and CDR2 FQNNGV. The CDR3: CASSHWTGGDDYGYTF. The CDR3 DNA follows: TGTGCCAGCAGCCATTGGACAGGGGGCGATGACTATGGCTACACCTTC. Together with reference TRBV11-2 and TRBJ1-2, the CDR3 gives the full variable domain: EAGVAQSPRYKIIEKRQSVAFWCNPISGHATLYWYQQILGQGPKLLIQFQNNGVVDDSQLPKDRFSAERLKGVDSTLKIQPAKLEDSAVYLCASSHWTGGDDYGYTFGSGTRLTVV.